This entry describes one TCR beta chain. As yet, its antigen is unknown. This sample is drawn from a study of human T cells and chemical hapten exposure. Overall study findings and caveats: Expanded TCRs clustered into significantly more large CDR3 similarity groups than controls, the analysis revealed.

A single record per CDR3 protein comes from TCRdb applying MiXCR to the RACE reads. The sample lists about 39,000 distinct CDR3 sequences, roughly 13% occurring once. Germline V CDR1 and CDR2: MDHEN, SYDVKM. Trimming took off 4 bases at V and 7 bases at J, with 17 bases between the two ends. The CDR3 is 15 residues long. Documented time point: patch test 3, about 24 weeks after DPC sensitization. The treatment: therapeutic diphenylcyclopropenone sensitization with weekly scalp DPC. Unfractionated whole blood served as the source for total RNA extraction. Donation of samples came from alopecia patients who were 18 to 70 years old and suitable for DPC.

The receptor's source is a woman in her forties with alopecia areata. Some clones in this sample may be carry-over from other donors' samples. The sequencing here drew on whole blood, taken in connection with sensitization to the hapten diphenylcyclopropenone (DPC). The rearrangement links TRBV28 to TRBJ2-1; a weak D match, TRBD2 (6 bases). The CDR3 DNA reads as TGTGCCAGCAGTTCCCCCGGGAGTATCTTGAATGAGCAGTTCTTC. Protein sequence: CASSSPGSILNEQFF.